The following is a T cell receptor beta chain sequence with its context. This specimen comes from a study of blood T cell repertoires in COVID-19. CDR1 is MNHEY, CDR2 SVGAGI, per germline. CDR3 length: 16 residues. Trimming took 0 bases from V and 4 from J, leaving 15 bases between them. Here immunoSEQ multiplex PCR was the method, and the copy in TCRdb shows in-frame clones only, minus some. The sample includes a few hundred thousand clones, around 88% of them seen just once. The sequencing sample was made of peripheral blood. The chain is built from TRBV6-5 and TRBJ1-2; tentatively, D is TRBD1 (6 bases). This clonotype was obtained from a woman aged 60 to 75 with COVID-19, enrolled during active disease. CDR3 sequence (DNA): TGTGCCAGCAGTTACTCACAACAGGGTAATGGCTATGGCTACACCTTC. It yields the protein CASSYSQQGNGYGYTF.